The sequence of this T cell receptor (beta chain) was determined in a study of T cells expressing NK-cell markers. Study information: Source material for TCR beta repertoires consisted of sorted CD3+CD56+NKG2C+, CD3+CD56+NKG2C- and CD3+CD56-NKG2C+ T cells. Seven HCMV-seropositive donors and one seronegative donor made up the eight sequenced donors.

About this clonotype itself: The antigen is unknown.

The authors generated TCR beta cDNA through 5'RACE template switching with UMIs. TCRdb re-called the 5' RACE reads and shows each CDR3 protein once, DNA omitted. The sample features over 200,000 distinct CDR3 sequences, with 0.39% in its top ten. Points from the study as a whole: Certain NKG2C+ T cell clones were expanded, and their HCMV specificity remained unclear.

Input material: blood T cells: a sorted CD56 or NKG2C T cell subset, CD4+ or CD8+ T cells, or bulk PBMC T cells (not recorded which). The clonotype was recovered from a man between 18 and 35 years old in good health.

The CDR3 sequence is CASRTSAQETQYF. The chain is built from TRBV10-2 and TRBJ2-5; with no DNA, the TCRdb D assignment of TRBD2 cannot be verified. This CDR3 comprises 13 residues. Germline lookup yields CDR1 WSHSY and CDR2 SAAADI.